This T cell receptor (beta chain) was identified in a study of identical twins (dated by TCRdb to the mid-2010s). For the study in its entirety: The study deep-sequenced TCR alpha and beta repertoires from monozygotic twins, unrelated adults of various ages and cord blood to test whether fetal clonotypes persist. Replicate twin experiments were performed at different times using different library preparation protocols to rule out contamination. Results the study describes overall, beyond this receptor: Abundant cord blood beta clonotypes carried fewer insertions; young adult naive repertoires showed a weaker similar trend, while memory repertoires showed none. Zero-insertion analyses could be partly confounded by invariant T cells such as MAIT and iNKT, though diverse VJ usage argued against such confounding for most clonotypes. Compared with coincidental sharing between unrelated individuals, an excess of low generation-probability sequences was observed among out-of-frame TCR alpha sequences shared between twins. In monozygotic twins, out-of-frame TCR alpha sharing was systematically underestimated by recombination models, although the models agreed with sharing between unrelated individuals. Excess twin sharing in beta out-of-frame sequences was weaker because fewer shared sequences lowered the signal-to-noise ratio. Because the same donors could not be followed over many years, conclusions were based on cross-sectional statistical analysis.

Library preparation was by 5' RACE. Sequenced on an Illumina HiSeq 2000. Template switching added a universal primer binding site, and the final cDNA carried a unique molecular identifier that allowed TCR cDNA molecules to be counted accurately. Specific primers in the conserved constant-segment region were used to synthesize first-strand cDNA for TCR alpha and beta chains. To control for contamination, each cDNA library was double barcoded with a SMART-Mk sample barcode plus Illumina barcodes. Two successive PCR steps introduced TruSeq adapter sequences along with Illumina sample barcodes. The Illumina HiSeq platform was used with custom primers to sequence TCR alpha and beta cDNA libraries. The published analysis was carried out like this. Raw reads were processed with MiGEC to extract unique molecular identifiers, and MiXCR was used to determine CDR3 positions. Recombination models were inferred per individual with the repgenHMM and IGoR tools using an EM algorithm. The analysis of shared clonotypes was done with the tcR package in R, with sharing normalized by the product of cloneset sizes. Out-of-frame nonproductive sequences were analyzed to study raw recombination free of thymic and clonal selection effects. TCRdb reworked the public reads: Q25 trimming with fastp, MiXCR clone assembly, productive beta chains retained. For every CDR3 protein sequence, its rows merge into one entry that carries the most common genes and DNA. TCRdb, not the authors, supplied the V and J calls. Present in this sample are approximately 600,000 distinct CDR3 sequences, about 7.1% of which were seen just once. Less than 2% of the sample comes from the top ten.

Every donor was a healthy Caucasian. The twin cohort comprised three pairs of female monozygotic twins, all aged about 18 to 29 years. Peripheral blood mononuclear cells were used as the source from which RNA for TCR libraries was isolated. This clonotype was detected only a few times. Its recognized antigen is unknown. The sample holds no much larger clone one base away, and base qualities are not on file. The CDR3 spans 14 residues, from the cysteine through the phenylalanine. Solely the CDR3 DNA is kept, with 42 bases framed from the first base. CDR1 and CDR2 (SEHNR, FQNEAQ) derive from the germline V gene (reference sequence). The junction shows trimming of 5 bases on V and 6 bases on J, and the gene matches do not reach 5 bases of it. These data were likewise used in another study, on yellow fever vaccine responses in identical twins. As described in the second report: The T cell response to vaccination in identical twins was reported by the authors to appear partly convergent and partly personalized. Focusing on identical twins, the study followed the T cell clones that responded to the vaccine, and did so with precision.

Sample: PBMCs. Recombination joined TRBV7-9 with TRBJ2-2; 8 central bases correspond to TRBD1. The TCR was taken from a woman in her late teens or twenties in good health. The nucleotides are TGTGCCAGCAGCGCCCGGACAGGGCCCGGGGAGCTGTTTTTT. This translates into CASSARTGPGELFF. With all but the CDR3 taken from the reference TRBV7-9 and TRBJ2-2 genes, the full variable domain is: DTGVSQNPRHKITKRGQNVTFRCDPISEHNRLYWYRQTLGQGPEFLTYFQNEAQLEKSRLLSDRFSAERPKGSFSTLEIQRTEQGDSAMYLCASSARTGPGELFFGEGSRLTVL.